What follows are 4 T cell receptor beta chains derived from one specimen sequenced in a study of T cell responses to AZD1222 COVID-19 vaccine. The assay was immunoSEQ multiplex PCR, and TCRdb's table has in-frame clones only and misses some. This table has roughly 150,000 clones, 90% appearing once. Sequenced material: peripheral blood, taken 28 days after the second AZD1222 dose. These receptors all stem from an adult who received the AZD1222 COVID-19 vaccine.

The chain carries TRBV14 and TRBJ1-4, with unresolved D. V was pared by 4 bases and J by 0 bases, with 12 bases between. CDR3 length: 16 amino acids. Germline loops: CDR1 SGHDN, CDR2 FVKESK. The CDR3 is CASSLRTVTTNEKLFF. The CDR3 coding sequence is TGTGCCAGCAGCCTCAGGACCGTAACAACTAATGAAAAACTGTTTTTT. Full variable domain (remainder filled in from reference TRBV14 and TRBJ1-4): EAGVTQFPSHSVIEKGQTVTLRCDPISGHDNLYWYRRVMGKEIKFLLHFVKESKQDESGMPNNRFLAERTGGTYSTLKVQPAELEDSGVYFCASSLRTVTTNEKLFFGSGTQLSVL.

V usage is TRBV5-6 and J usage is TRBJ1-1; 8 nucleotides line up with TRBD1. The germline V gene has CDR1 SGHDT and CDR2 YYEEEE. Losses at the gene ends were 3 bases for V and 7 bases for J; bases not matched to a gene: 11. The CDR3 runs to 15 residues. CDR3: CASSWQGARTSEAFF. CDR3 nucleotides: TGTGCCAGCAGCTGGCAGGGGGCCAGGACCAGTGAAGCTTTCTTT.

The rearrangement links TRBV18 to TRBJ1-2, with a possible D match to TRBD1 (5 bases). The CDR3 sequence is 15 residues long. The germline CDR1 and CDR2 sequences are KGHSH and LQKENI. The V end lost 1 base, the J end lost 2 bases, and 11 bases lay between the germline ends. CDR3 sequence: CASSPRTGLNYGYTF. Here the CDR3 DNA reads TGTGCCAGCTCACCACGAACAGGACTCAACTATGGCTACACCTTC.

This chain uses TRBV28 with TRBJ1-6; D remains ambiguous. V lost 8 bases, J lost 7 bases, and 18 bases lay in between. CDR1 and CDR2 (germline): MDHEN, SYDVKM. CDR3 length equals 15 residues. As DNA, the CDR3 is TGTGCCAGCCGCCGCGTGGAGAACAGCAATTCACCCCTCCACTTT. Amino acids: CASRRVENSNSPLHF.